The clone carrying this TCR beta chain was counted at least ten times. This record comes from a study of T cells in Graves' hyperthyroidism and ophthalmopathy. The CDR3 is made up of 15 amino acids. CDR1 and CDR2 from the germline V gene are MGHDK and SYGVNS. Unmatched junction bases numbered 5, after V lost 4 bases and J lost 3 bases. Using RNA transcripts as the source, TCR beta CDR3 regions were amplified. Carried out on the TCR CDR3, a first-round RT-PCR used the HTBI primer set. One entry per CDR3 protein, called by TCRdb with MiXCR from the multiplex PCR reads. The data hold 300,000 to 450,000 distinct CDR3 sequences, with about 14% observed a single time.

The sequenced material came from blood. This sequence was found in a woman in her thirties with Graves' ophthalmopathy. V and J are TRBV25-1 and TRBJ2-7; 11 nucleotides agree with TRBD1. The CDR3 protein is CASSGTGGAGYEQYF. In DNA form, the CDR3 reads TGTGCCAGCAGTGGGACAGGGGGCGCAGGCTACGAGCAGTACTTC.